The next 7 T cell receptor beta chains were all read from a single sample in a study of CD8+CD57+ T cells in acquired aplastic anemia. In patients chosen for sequencing, flow cytometry had shown CD8+CD57+ cell expansion. Genomic DNA was employed as the template in profiling TCR beta VDJ and CDR3. TCRdb fed the reads into MiXCR, producing one record per CDR3 protein. The sample lists roughly 260,000 distinct CDR3 sequences, more than 45% occurring once. The material sequenced was sorted CD4+, CD8+, or CD8+CD57+ T cells (not recorded which) from PBMCs. Source of these receptors: a human donor with aplastic anemia.

The rearrangement joins TRBV10-3 to TRBJ1-5; D remains unclear. The CDR3 contains 12 residues. Per germline, CDR1 ENHRY and CDR2 SYGVKD. The V end was cut by 10 bases, the J end by 3 bases, with 10 bases between. CDR3: CATGLPNQPQHF. For the CDR3, the DNA is TGTGCCACCGGACTTCCCAATCAGCCCCAGCATTTT.

This sequence joins TRBV24-1 and TRBJ2-1, with D maybe TRBD2 (6 bases). V lost 5 bases to trimming and J lost 8 bases, with 12 bases between them. The length of the CDR3 is 13 residues. Germline V lookup: CDR1 KGHDR, CDR2 SFDVKD. The CDR3 loop reads CATSVRDADEQFF. CDR3 DNA sequence: TGTGCCACCAGTGTGCGGGATGCCGATGAGCAGTTCTTC.

J is TRBJ2-1 and V is TRBV28; D remains unclear. The CDR3 covers 15 residues. Germline V gives CDR1 MDHEN, CDR2 SYDVKM. V was clipped by 2 bases and J by 3 bases, with 11 bases between them. For the CDR3, the DNA is TGTGCCAGCAGTTTAAGGGTGACACGCTACAATGAGCAGTTCTTC. This translates into CASSLRVTRYNEQFF.

This clonotype was seen repeatedly, ten times or more. V usage is TRBV7-9 and J usage is TRBJ1-4; D unclear. The germline V gene has CDR1 SEHNR and CDR2 FQNEAQ (reference sequence). Trimming took 5 bases from V and 4 from J, leaving 17 bases between them. The CDR3 is made up of 16 amino acids. CDR3 amino acids: CASSPRWVDDNEKLFF. CDR3 sequence (DNA): TGTGCCAGCAGCCCGCGTTGGGTAGACGATAATGAAAAACTGTTTTTT. Combining the CDR3 with reference TRBV7-9 and TRBJ1-4 gives the whole variable domain DTGVSQNPRHKITKRGQNVTFRCDPISEHNRLYWYRQTLGQGPEFLTYFQNEAQLEKSRLLSDRFSAERPKGSFSTLEIQRTEQGDSAMYLCASSPRWVDDNEKLFFGSGTQLSVL.

The chain is built from TRBV10-2 and TRBJ2-7, with a tentative D call TRBD2 (6 bases). The V and J ends lost 0 bases and 3 bases respectively, with 9 bases between them. CDR1 is WSHSY and CDR2 is SAAADI in the germline V gene. The CDR3 covers 14 residues. CDR3 in DNA: TGCGCCAGCAGTGAGTCTGAGGGAGGCTACGAGCAGTACTTC. It is translated as CASSESEGGYEQYF.

This clonotype has ten or more counts. The chain joins TRBV2 to TRBJ1-1; 10 bases fit TRBD1. V shed 6 bases, J shed 1 base, and the junction held 11 bases outside the gene matches. Germline CDR1 SNHLY, CDR2 FYNNEI. The CDR3 totals 17 residues. The DNA of the CDR3 is TGTGCCAGCAGCGATACCGGGACAGGGGTCTGGAACACTGAAGCTTTCTTT. This sequence encodes CASSDTGTGVWNTEAFF.

CDR3 nucleotides: TGTGCCACCAGCAGAGGGGGTAGCAATCAGCCCCAGCATTTT. It specifies CATSRGGSNQPQHF. The V and J genes are TRBV15 and TRBJ1-5; D call uncertain. The CDR3 contains 14 residues. The V end was cut by 1 base, the J end by 0 bases, with 4 bases between. Germline CDR1 reads LNHNV; CDR2 reads YYDKDF (reference sequence).